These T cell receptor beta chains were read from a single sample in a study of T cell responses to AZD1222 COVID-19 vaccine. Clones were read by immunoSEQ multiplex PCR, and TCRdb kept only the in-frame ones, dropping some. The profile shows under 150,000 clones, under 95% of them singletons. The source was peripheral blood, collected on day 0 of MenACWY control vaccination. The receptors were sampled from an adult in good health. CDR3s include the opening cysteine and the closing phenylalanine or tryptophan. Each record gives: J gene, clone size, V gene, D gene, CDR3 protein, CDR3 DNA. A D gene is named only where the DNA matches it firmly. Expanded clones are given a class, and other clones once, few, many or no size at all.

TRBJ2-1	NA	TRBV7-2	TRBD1	CASRTGGSFEQFF	TGTGCCAGCAGGACAGGGGGCTCGTTTGAGCAGTTCTTC
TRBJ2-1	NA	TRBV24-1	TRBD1	CATSDISRGSEQFF	TGTGCCACCAGTGATATAAGCAGGGGGAGTGAGCAGTTCTTC
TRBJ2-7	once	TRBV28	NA	CATLTGAPEQYF	TGTGCCACCTTGACTGGGGCGCCTGAGCAGTACTTC
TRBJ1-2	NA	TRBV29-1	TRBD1	CSVEFRDSYGYTF	TGCAGCGTTGAGTTCCGGGACAGCTATGGCTACACCTTC
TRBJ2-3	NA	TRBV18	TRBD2	CASSPYIAGGITDTQYF	TGTGCCAGCTCGCCCTATATAGCGGGAGGAATCACAGATACGCAGTATTTT
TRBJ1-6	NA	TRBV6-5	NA	CASSWTAYNYNSPLHF	TGTGCCAGCAGTTGGACAGCTTATAACTATAATTCACCCCTCCACTTT
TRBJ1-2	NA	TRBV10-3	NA	CAISGRDYGYTF	TGTGCCATCAGTGGTAGGGACTATGGCTACACCTTC
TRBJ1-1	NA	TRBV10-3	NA	CAISSGDLNTEAFF	TGTGCCATCAGTTCCGGGGATTTGAACACTGAAGCTTTCTTT
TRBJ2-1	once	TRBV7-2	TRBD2	CASSTTSGNEQFF	TGTGCCAGCAGCACGACTAGCGGGAATGAGCAGTTCTTC
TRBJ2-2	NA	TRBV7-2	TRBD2	CASSLIAGGGSTGELFF	TGTGCCAGCAGCTTAATAGCGGGAGGGGGGTCCACCGGGGAGCTGTTTTTT
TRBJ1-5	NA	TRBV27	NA	CASSSINQPQHF	TGTGCCAGCAGTTCCATTAATCAGCCCCAGCATTTT
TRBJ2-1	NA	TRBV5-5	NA	CASSSVGGYRSSYNEQFF	TGTGCCAGCAGCTCCGTGGGGGGATATCGAAGCTCCTACAATGAGCAGTTCTTC
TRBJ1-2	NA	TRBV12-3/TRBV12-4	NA	CASSFLRGDGYTF	TGTGCCAGCAGTTTCTTAAGGGGGGATGGCTACACCTTC
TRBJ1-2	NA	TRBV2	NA	CASSGGGYTF	TGTGCCAGCAGTGGGGGTGGCTACACCTTC
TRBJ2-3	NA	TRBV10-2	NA	CASSESLYGSGLNF	TGCGCCAGCAGTGAGTCCCTTTATGGGAGTGGGCTGAATTTT
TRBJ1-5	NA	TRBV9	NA	CASSVGGGQPQHF	TGTGCCAGCAGCGTAGGGGGAGGCCAGCCCCAGCATTTT
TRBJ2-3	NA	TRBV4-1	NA	CASSPSRQPTDTQYF	TGCGCCAGCAGCCCATCTCGACAGCCCACAGATACGCAGTATTTT
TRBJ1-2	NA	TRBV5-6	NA	CASSPVPGLGGYGYTF	TGTGCCAGCAGCCCAGTTCCGGGACTAGGCGGCTATGGCTACACCTTC
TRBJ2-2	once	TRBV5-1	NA	CASSLDSRNTGELFF	TGCGCCAGCAGCTTGGACAGCAGGAACACCGGGGAGCTGTTTTTT
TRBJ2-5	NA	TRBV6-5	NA	CASRAGYETQYF	TGTGCCAGCAGGGCAGGGTATGAGACCCAGTACTTC
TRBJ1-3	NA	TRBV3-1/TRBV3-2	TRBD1	CASSQVVGQGLYF	TGTGCCAGCAGCCAAGTCGTGGGACAGGGTTTATATTTT
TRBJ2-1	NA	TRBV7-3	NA	CASRGAGRGPSNEQFF	TGTGCCAGCAGGGGCGCGGGGCGGGGGCCCTCCAATGAGCAGTTCTTC